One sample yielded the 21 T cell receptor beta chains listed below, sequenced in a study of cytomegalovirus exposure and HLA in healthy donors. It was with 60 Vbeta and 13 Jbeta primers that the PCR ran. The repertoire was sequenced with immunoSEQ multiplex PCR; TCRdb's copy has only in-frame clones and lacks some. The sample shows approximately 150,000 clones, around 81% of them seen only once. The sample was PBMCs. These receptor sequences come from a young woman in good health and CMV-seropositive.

The CDR3 here is CASSLLAGGLGIREETQYF. The CDR3 nucleotides are TGTGCCAGCAGCTTGCTAGCGGGGGGATTAGGAATAAGGGAAGAGACCCAGTACTTC. This sequence joins TRBV11-2 and TRBJ2-5; 11 nucleotides align to TRBD2. CDR3 length: 19 residues. Trimming removed 3 bases from V and 3 bases from J; junction bases left unmatched: 15. CDR1 and CDR2 (germline): SGHAT, FQNNGV.

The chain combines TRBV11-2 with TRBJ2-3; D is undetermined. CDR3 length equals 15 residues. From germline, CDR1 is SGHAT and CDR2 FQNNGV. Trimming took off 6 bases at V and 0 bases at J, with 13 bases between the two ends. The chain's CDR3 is CASSPDWPSTDTQYF. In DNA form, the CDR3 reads TGTGCCAGCAGTCCCGACTGGCCTAGCACAGATACGCAGTATTTT.

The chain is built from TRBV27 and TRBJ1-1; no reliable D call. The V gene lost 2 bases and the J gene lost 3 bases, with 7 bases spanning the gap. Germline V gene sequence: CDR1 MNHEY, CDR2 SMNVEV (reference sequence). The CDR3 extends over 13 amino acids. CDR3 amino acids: CASSLRPYTEAFF. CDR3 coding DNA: TGTGCCAGCAGTTTACGTCCGTACACTGAAGCTTTCTTT.

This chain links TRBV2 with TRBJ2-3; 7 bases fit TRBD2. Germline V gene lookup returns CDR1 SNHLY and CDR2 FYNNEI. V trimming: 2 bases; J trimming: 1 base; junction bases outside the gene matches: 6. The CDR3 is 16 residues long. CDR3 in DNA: TGTGCCAGCAGTGAACAGGGCGGGGGTGGCACAGATACGCAGTATTTT. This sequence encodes CASSEQGGGGTDTQYF.

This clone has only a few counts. CDR3 DNA: TGCGCCAGCAGCGGAGCTGCCACGGGTAACACTGAAGCTTTCTTT. Protein product: CASSGAATGNTEAFF. V gene TRBV5-1 combines with J gene TRBJ1-1, with D unclear. CDR3 length equals 15 residues. CDR1 and CDR2 from the germline V gene are SGHRS and YFSETQ. Trimming shortened V by 4 bases and J by 2 bases, and 15 bases separated the two germline ends.

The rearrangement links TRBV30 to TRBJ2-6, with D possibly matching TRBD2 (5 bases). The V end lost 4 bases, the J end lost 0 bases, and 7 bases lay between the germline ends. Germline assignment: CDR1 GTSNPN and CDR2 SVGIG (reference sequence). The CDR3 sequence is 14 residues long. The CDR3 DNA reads TGTGCCTGGACGGGGAACTCTGGGGCCAACGTCCTGACTTTC. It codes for CAWTGNSGANVLTF.

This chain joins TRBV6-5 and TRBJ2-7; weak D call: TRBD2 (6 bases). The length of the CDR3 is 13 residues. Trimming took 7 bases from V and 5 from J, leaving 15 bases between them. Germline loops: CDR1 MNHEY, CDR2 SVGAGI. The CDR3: CASKYRGFDEQYF. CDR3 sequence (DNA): TGTGCCAGCAAGTACCGGGGGTTCGACGAGCAGTACTTC.

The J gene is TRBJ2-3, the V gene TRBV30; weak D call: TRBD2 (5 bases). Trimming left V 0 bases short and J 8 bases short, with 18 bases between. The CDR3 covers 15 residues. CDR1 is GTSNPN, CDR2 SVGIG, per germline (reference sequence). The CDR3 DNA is TGTGCCTGGAGTGTCCCGACTATGGTGGCAGGTACGCAGTATTTT. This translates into CAWSVPTMVAGTQYF.

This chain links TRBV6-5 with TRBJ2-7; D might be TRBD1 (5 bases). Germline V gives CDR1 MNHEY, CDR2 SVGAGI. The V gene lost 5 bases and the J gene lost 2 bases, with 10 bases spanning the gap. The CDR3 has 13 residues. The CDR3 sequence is CASSESGTYEQYF. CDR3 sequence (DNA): TGTGCCAGCAGTGAATCAGGGACCTACGAGCAGTACTTC.

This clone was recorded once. The DNA of the CDR3 is TGTGCCAGCAGTAGGGAGTCCTATAATTCACCCCTCCACTTT. The encoded protein is CASSRESYNSPLHF. V is TRBV25-1 and J is TRBJ1-6; D uncertain. This CDR3 is 14 amino acids long. CDR1 MGHDK and CDR2 SYGVNS come from the germline V gene. V was trimmed by 5 bases and J by 1 base, leaving 6 bases between them.

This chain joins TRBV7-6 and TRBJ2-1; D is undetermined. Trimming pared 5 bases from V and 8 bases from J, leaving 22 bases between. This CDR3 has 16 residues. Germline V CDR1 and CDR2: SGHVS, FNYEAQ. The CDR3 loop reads CASSPPVRTIADEQFF. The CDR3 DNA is TGTGCCAGCAGCCCCCCGGTCCGTACCATTGCCGATGAGCAGTTCTTC. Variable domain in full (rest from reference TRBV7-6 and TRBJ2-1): GAGVSQSPRYKVTKRGQDVALRCDPISGHVSLYWYRQALGQGPEFLTYFNYEAQQDKSGLPNDRFSAERPEGSISTLTIQRTEQRDSAMYRCASSPPVRTIADEQFFGPGTRLTVL.

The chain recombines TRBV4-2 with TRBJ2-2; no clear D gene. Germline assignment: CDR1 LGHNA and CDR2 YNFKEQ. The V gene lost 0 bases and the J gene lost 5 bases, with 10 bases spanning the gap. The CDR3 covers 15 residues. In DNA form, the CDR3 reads TGTGCCAGCAGCCAAGATCACGCCGGGACCGGGGAGCTGTTTTTT. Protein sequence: CASSQDHAGTGELFF.

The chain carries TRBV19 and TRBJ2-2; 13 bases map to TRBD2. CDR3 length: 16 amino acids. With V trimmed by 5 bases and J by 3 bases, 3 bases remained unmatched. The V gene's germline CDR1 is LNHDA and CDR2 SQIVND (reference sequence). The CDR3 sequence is CASSPTSGGYTGELFF. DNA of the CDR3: TGTGCCAGTAGTCCGACTAGCGGGGGGTACACCGGGGAGCTGTTTTTT.

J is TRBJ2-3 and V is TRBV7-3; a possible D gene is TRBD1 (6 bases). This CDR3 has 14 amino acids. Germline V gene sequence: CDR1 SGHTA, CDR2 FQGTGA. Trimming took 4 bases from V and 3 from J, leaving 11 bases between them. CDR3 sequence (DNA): TGTGCCAGCAGCTCCAGGGGTGGGACAGATACGCAGTATTTT. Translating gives CASSSRGGTDTQYF.

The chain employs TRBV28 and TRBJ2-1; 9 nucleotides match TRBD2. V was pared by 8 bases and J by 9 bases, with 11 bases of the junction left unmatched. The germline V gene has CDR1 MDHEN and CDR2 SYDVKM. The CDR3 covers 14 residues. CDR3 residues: CASSLAGTWPEQFF. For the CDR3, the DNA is TGTGCCAGCTCGCTAGCGGGGACCTGGCCTGAGCAGTTCTTC.

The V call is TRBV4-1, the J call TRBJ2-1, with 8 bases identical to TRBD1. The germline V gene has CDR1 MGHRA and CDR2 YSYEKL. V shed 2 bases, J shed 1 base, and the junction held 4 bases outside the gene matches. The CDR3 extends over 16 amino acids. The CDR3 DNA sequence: TGCGCCAGCAGCCAACCCTACAGGGGGTCCTACAATGAGCAGTTCTTC. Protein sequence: CASSQPYRGSYNEQFF.

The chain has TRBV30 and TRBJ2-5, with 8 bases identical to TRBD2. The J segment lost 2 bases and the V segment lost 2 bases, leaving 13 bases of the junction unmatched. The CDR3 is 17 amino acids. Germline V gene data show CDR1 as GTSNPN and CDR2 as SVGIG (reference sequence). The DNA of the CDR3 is TGTGCCTGGAGTAGCCCCTTCTGGCGGGGGGATCAAGAGACCCAGTACTTC. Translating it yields CAWSSPFWRGDQETQYF.

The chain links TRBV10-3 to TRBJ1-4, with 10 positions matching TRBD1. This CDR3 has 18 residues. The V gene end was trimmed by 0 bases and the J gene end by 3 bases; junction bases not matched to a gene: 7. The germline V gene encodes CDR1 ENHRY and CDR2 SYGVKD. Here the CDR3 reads CAISESLGTGAANEKLFF. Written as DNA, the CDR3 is TGTGCCATCAGTGAGTCATTGGGGACAGGGGCCGCTAATGAAAAACTGTTTTTT.

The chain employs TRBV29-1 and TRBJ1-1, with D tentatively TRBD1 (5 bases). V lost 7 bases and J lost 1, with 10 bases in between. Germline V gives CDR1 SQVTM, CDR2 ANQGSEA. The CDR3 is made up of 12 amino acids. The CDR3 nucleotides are TGCAGCGCCCAGGGAACGAACACTGAAGCTTTCTTT. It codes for CSAQGTNTEAFF.

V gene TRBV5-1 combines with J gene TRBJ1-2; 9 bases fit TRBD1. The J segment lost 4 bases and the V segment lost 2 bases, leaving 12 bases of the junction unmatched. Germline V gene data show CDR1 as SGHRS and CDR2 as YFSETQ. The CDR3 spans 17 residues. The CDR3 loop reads CASSFSGQGFYGYGYTF. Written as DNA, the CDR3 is TGCGCCAGCAGCTTTTCAGGACAGGGGTTTTACGGCTATGGCTACACCTTC.

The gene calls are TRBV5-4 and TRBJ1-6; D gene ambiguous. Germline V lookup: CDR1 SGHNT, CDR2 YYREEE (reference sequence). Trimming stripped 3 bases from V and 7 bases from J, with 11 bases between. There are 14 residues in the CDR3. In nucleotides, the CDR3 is TGTGCCAGCAGCTCCGACCAGGCAAATTCACCCCTCCACTTT. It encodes CASSSDQANSPLHF.